This entry lists 25 T cell receptor beta chains sequenced from one sample in a study of cytomegalovirus exposure and HLA in healthy donors (dated by TCRdb to the late 2010s). Library prep was done by the immunoSEQ multiplex PCR assay. The multiplex PCR relied on a mix of 60 forward primers for TCR Vbeta segments and 13 reverse primers for TCR Jbeta segments. TCRdb provides this immuneACCESS table in a form limited to in-frame rearrangements. Some clones are lacking; in checked studies, under half of them reflect an unresolved V gene, and why the rest are absent is not known. Counted in this sample were under 130,000 clones; around 72% of them appeared once. Together, the top ten hold about 5.3% of the sample. Material for sequencing was PBMCs. Receptors originate from a male donor in good health and CMV-seronegative.

This sequence joins TRBV7-2 and TRBJ2-3; 7 positions agree with TRBD2. V lost 3 bases, J lost 0 bases, and 12 bases stayed unmatched. Per the germline V gene, CDR1 is SGHTA and CDR2 is FQGNSA. The CDR3 is made up of 18 amino acids. CDR3 protein: CASSFGVGTTLSTDTQYF. The DNA for the CDR3 is TGTGCCAGCAGCTTCGGAGTGGGGACTACCCTAAGCACAGATACGCAGTATTTT.

This rearrangement joins TRBV30 to TRBJ2-3; 11 nucleotides agree with TRBD2. This CDR3 is 19 amino acids long. The ends lost 2 bases at V and 1 base at J; junction bases unmatched: 14. The V gene's germline CDR1 is GTSNPN and CDR2 SVGIG (reference sequence). CDR3 in amino acids: CAWSPRVAGGRIGTDTQYF. Here the CDR3 DNA reads TGTGCCTGGAGTCCAAGAGTAGCGGGAGGGCGGATCGGCACAGATACGCAGTATTTT.

The chain employs TRBV5-6 and TRBJ2-1; 10 bases are shared with TRBD1. Germline CDR1 is SGHDT and CDR2 is YYEEEE. J gave up 1 base and V 3 bases, and 1 base lay outside the gene matches. This CDR3 is built from 15 residues. The CDR3 DNA sequence: TGTGCCAGCAGCTGGACAGGGGGATCCTACAATGAGCAGTTCTTC. Translated: CASSWTGGSYNEQFF.

This chain uses TRBV6-5 with TRBJ2-3; 9 bases are shared with TRBD1. The CDR3 consists of 16 residues. Trimming removed 4 bases from V and 1 base from J; junction bases left unmatched: 6. The germline V gene has CDR1 MNHEY and CDR2 SVGAGI. The CDR3, as DNA: TGTGCCAGCAGTTGGGGACAGGGATTCGGCACAGATACGCAGTATTTT. Protein sequence: CASSWGQGFGTDTQYF.

This rearrangement joins TRBV29-1 to TRBJ2-7; D call uncertain. This CDR3 has 12 residues. Between the trimmed V and J ends, which lost 4 bases and 5 bases, there was a span of 12 bases. Looked up from germline, CDR1 is SQVTM and CDR2 is ANQGSEA. The CDR3 coding sequence is TGCAGCGTTGGCCTTCCTACGGACGAGCAGTACTTC. As protein: CSVGLPTDEQYF.

The chain joins TRBV10-2 to TRBJ2-1, with D maybe TRBD1 (7 bases). Deletions cut 5 bases from V and 9 bases from J, with 17 bases between. This CDR3 is built from 14 residues. Per germline, CDR1 WSHSY and CDR2 SAAADI. In DNA, the CDR3 is TGCGCCAGCAGTCCTGGCAGGGGGGTTGTTGAGCAGTTCTTC. Encoded protein: CASSPGRGVVEQFF.

This chain links TRBV7-9 with TRBJ2-7, with TRBD2 matching 8 bases. Trimming at V came to 5 bases and at J to 5 bases, leaving 14 bases not matched to a gene. Germline V gene data show CDR1 as SEHNR and CDR2 as FQNEAQ (reference sequence). This CDR3 contains 16 residues. The CDR3, as DNA: TGTGCCAGCAGCCCTAGCGGGCCAGGGTTCGTTGACGAGCAGTACTTC. Protein: CASSPSGPGFVDEQYF.

This rearrangement joins TRBV29-1 to TRBJ1-3; D is uncertain. The CDR3 sequence is 13 residues long. The ends were cut back, 4 bases at V and 0 bases at J, with 7 bases in the middle. Germline V gene sequence: CDR1 SQVTM, CDR2 ANQGSEA. The CDR3 sequence is CSVVTSSGNTIYF. For the CDR3, the DNA is TGCAGCGTTGTTACATCCTCTGGAAACACCATATATTTT.

This clone came up once. The sample holds other DNA sequences that translate to the same CDR3. As DNA, the CDR3 is TGCGCCAGCAGCTTGGGACAGGGCTCCTACAATGAGCAGTTCTTC. Its protein is CASSLGQGSYNEQFF. The chain recombines TRBV5-1 with TRBJ2-1, with TRBD1 identical over 7 bases. The germline V gene has CDR1 SGHRS and CDR2 YFSETQ. Trimming at V came to 0 bases and at J to 0 bases, leaving 0 bases not matched to a gene. This CDR3 is built from 15 residues.

The rearrangement joins TRBV7-8 to TRBJ1-1, with 7 positions matching TRBD1. The germline CDR1 and CDR2 sequences are SGHVS and FQNEAQ. The CDR3 has 14 residues. V was pared by 0 bases and J by 7 bases, with 5 bases of the junction left unmatched. The CDR3 here is CASSLARGLGEAFF. CDR3 coding DNA: TGTGCCAGCAGCTTAGCAAGGGGGCTGGGTGAAGCTTTCTTT.

The chain has TRBV28 and TRBJ2-7, with 7 bases fitting TRBD2. Germline V lookup: CDR1 MDHEN, CDR2 SYDVKM. This CDR3 spans 14 amino acids. The ends lost 5 bases at V and 2 bases at J; junction bases unmatched: 6. CDR3 amino acids: CASSASGTTYEQYF. Written as DNA, the CDR3 is TGTGCCAGCAGTGCTTCCGGGACTACCTACGAGCAGTACTTC.

As DNA, the CDR3 is TGTGCCAGCAGTGAAAGGGGACAGAAAAACTATGGCTACACCTTC. It yields the protein CASSERGQKNYGYTF. This chain joins TRBV6-1 and TRBJ1-2; 7 bases fit TRBD1. V lost 2 bases, J lost 2 bases, and 5 bases stayed unmatched. Germline lookup yields CDR1 MNHNS and CDR2 SASEGT. The CDR3 is 15 residues long.

This sequence joins TRBV27 and TRBJ2-3; D is undetermined. This CDR3 contains 12 residues. Deletions cut 5 bases from V and 3 bases from J, with 6 bases between. Germline V gene lookup returns CDR1 MNHEY and CDR2 SMNVEV (reference sequence). The CDR3 DNA follows: TGTGCCAGCAGTCCAAATACAGATACGCAGTATTTT. Translating gives CASSPNTDTQYF.

This clone was picked up a small number of times. This sequence joins TRBV6-5 and TRBJ2-2, with D possibly matching TRBD1 (6 bases). V gave up 6 bases and J gave up 5 bases, with 13 bases separating them. CDR3 length equals 14 residues. The germline CDR1 and CDR2 sequences are MNHEY and SVGAGI. DNA of the CDR3: TGTGCCAGCAGCCTAAACAGGGAAACCGGGGAGCTGTTTTTT. Amino acids: CASSLNRETGELFF.

There are a few counts of this clone. J is TRBJ1-4 and V is TRBV7-2; 11 positions agree with TRBD1. Germline loops: CDR1 SGHTA, CDR2 FQGNSA. The CDR3 has 14 amino acids. The V segment lost 4 bases and the J segment 8 bases; nucleotides outside the gene matches: 3. CDR3 coding DNA: TGTGCCAGCAGCTCCTGGACAGGGGGCGAAAAACTGTTTTTT. Amino acid sequence: CASSSWTGGEKLFF. Complete variable domain (other parts from reference TRBV7-2 and TRBJ1-4): GAGVSQSPSNKVTEKGKDVELRCDPISGHTALYWYRQSLGQGLEFLIYFQGNSAPDKSGLPSDRFSAERTGGSVSTLTIQRTQQEDSAVYLCASSSWTGGEKLFFGSGTQLSVL.

The V call is TRBV29-1, the J call TRBJ1-1; 7 nucleotides align to TRBD1. Germline assignment: CDR1 SQVTM and CDR2 ANQGSEA. This CDR3 has 14 amino acids. V shed 2 bases, J shed 0 bases, and the junction held 3 bases outside the gene matches. CDR3 bases: TGCAGCGTTGAACCCACAGGGGTGAACACTGAAGCTTTCTTT. Its translation is CSVEPTGVNTEAFF.

V gene TRBV28 combines with J gene TRBJ1-1; D possibly corresponds to TRBD1 (6 bases). The CDR3 covers 14 residues. Germline values: CDR1 MDHEN, CDR2 SYDVKM. Trimming shortened V by 3 bases and J by 5 bases, and 13 bases separated the two germline ends. CDR3 loop: CASSFTGGRTEAFF. The CDR3 DNA follows: TGTGCCAGCAGTTTTACGGGGGGCCGGACTGAAGCTTTCTTT.

The gene calls are TRBV4-2 and TRBJ2-1; 11 positions match TRBD2. With 0 bases clipped from V and 8 bases from J, the junction kept 21 bases outside the gene matches. The CDR3 covers 21 residues. Germline CDR1 is LGHNA and CDR2 is YNFKEQ. CDR3 region: CASSQEVAGGNKVGVGYEQFF. CDR3 DNA sequence: TGTGCCAGCAGCCAAGAGGTAGCGGGAGGGAATAAGGTTGGGGTTGGGTATGAGCAGTTCTTC.

This clone was seen a single time. V gene TRBV5-5 combines with J gene TRBJ2-7; 7 bases match TRBD2. This CDR3 comprises 16 residues. The V and J ends lost 3 bases and 0 bases, in that order; junction bases with no gene match: 9. Germline-derived CDR1 and CDR2 are SGHKS and YYEKEE (reference sequence). CDR3 loop: CASSSEGGFVSYEQYF. CDR3 nucleotide sequence: TGTGCCAGCAGCTCCGAGGGAGGGTTCGTCTCCTACGAGCAGTACTTC.

This clone was seen only once. The gene calls are TRBV14 and TRBJ2-3, with D possibly matching TRBD2 (6 bases). The germline CDR1 and CDR2 sequences are SGHDN and FVKESK. V lost 5 bases, J lost 0 bases, and 15 bases lay in between. The CDR3 spans 16 residues. The CDR3 DNA is TGTGCCAGCAGCTACGTGGCAGGGACTAGCACAGATACGCAGTATTTT. Its translation: CASSYVAGTSTDTQYF.

With regard to this clone: The junction and the germline gene differ at one end; a read error may be behind it. V usage is TRBV7-9 and J usage is TRBJ1-4; a possible D gene is TRBD1 (6 bases). Germline CDR1 SEHNR, CDR2 FQNEAQ (reference sequence). The CDR3 is made up of 14 amino acids. Here the CDR3 reads CSSSPGGGDEKLFF. CDR3 nucleotides: TGTTCCAGCAGCCCGGGAGGGGGTGATGAAAAACTGTTTTTT.

The chain joins TRBV5-1 to TRBJ2-7, with TRBD2 identical over 9 bases. Trimming at V came to 4 bases and at J to 6 bases, leaving 17 bases not matched to a gene. The CDR3 runs to 17 residues. The germline gives CDR1 SGHRS, CDR2 YFSETQ. The CDR3 region is CASSLTGGGAVAPEQYF. The CDR3 nucleotides are TGCGCCAGCAGCCTCACCGGCGGGGGGGCAGTGGCCCCCGAGCAGTACTTC.

The J gene is TRBJ2-7, the V gene TRBV19, with 7 bases lining up with TRBD1. With V trimmed by 6 bases and J by 0 bases, 8 bases remained unmatched. The CDR3 is 15 amino acids. CDR1 and CDR2 (germline): LNHDA, SQIVND (reference sequence). In nucleotides, the CDR3 is TGTGCCAGTAGAAAGGGGAGACAGGGCTCCTACGAGCAGTACTTC. This codes for CASRKGRQGSYEQYF.

As for this clone: The junction does not match germline at one end; this may be a read error. The identical CDR3 is also encoded by other nucleotide sequences in the sample. This sequence joins TRBV25-1 and TRBJ1-1; D unclear. The V gene's germline CDR1 is MGHDK and CDR2 SYGVNS. CDR3 size: 15 residues. CDR3 sequence: CASSEFPARNTEAFF. The CDR3 region has the DNA TGTGCCAGCAGTGAATTCCCAGCGAGGAACACTGAGGCTTTCTTT.

The V gene is TRBV5-1, the J gene TRBJ2-1, with D possibly TRBD1 on 6 matching bases. This CDR3 is 14 amino acids long. Germline V lookup: CDR1 SGHRS, CDR2 YFSETQ. The ends were cut back, 0 bases at V and 5 bases at J, with 9 bases in the middle. The CDR3 region is CASSLGGQNNEQFF. The CDR3 DNA reads as TGCGCCAGCAGCTTGGGGGGACAAAACAATGAGCAGTTCTTC. Full variable domain (rest looked up from reference TRBV5-1 and TRBJ2-1): KAGVTQTPRYLIKTRGQQVTLSCSPISGHRSVSWYQQTPGQGLQFLFEYFSETQRNKGNFPGRFSGRQFSNSRSEMNVSTLELGDSALYLCASSLGGQNNEQFFGPGTRLTVL.